The 20 T cell receptor beta chains below all came from one sample that was sequenced in a study of T cells in Graves' hyperthyroidism and ophthalmopathy. Authors of the study amplified TCR beta CDR3 regions from RNA transcripts. The HTBI primer set was used in a first-round RT-PCR of the TCR CDR3. One entry per CDR3 protein results from TCRdb running MiXCR on the multiplex PCR reads. This table has fewer than 400,000 distinct CDR3 sequences, about 14% appearing once. Sequenced sample: blood. The receptors were sampled from a man aged 45 to 65 with Graves' ophthalmopathy.

The chain has TRBV7-9 and TRBJ2-1; D is possibly TRBD2 (5 bases). The V gene's germline CDR1 is SEHNR and CDR2 FQNEAQ (reference sequence). V lost 5 bases to trimming and J lost 3 bases, with 14 bases between them. CDR3 length equals 15 residues. CDR3 coding DNA: TGTGCCAGCAGCCTAGAGAGCGACTACTACAATGAGCAGTTCTTC. Translation gives CASSLESDYYNEQFF.

The genes are TRBV11-3 and TRBJ2-2; D gene unclear. The CDR3 loop spans 15 amino acids. The ends were cut back, 5 bases at V and 2 bases at J, with 12 bases in the middle. Germline CDR1 SGHNT, CDR2 YENEEA. CDR3 protein: CASSNNPANTGELFF. In DNA, the CDR3 is TGTGCCAGCAGCAACAACCCAGCAAACACCGGGGAGCTGTTTTTT.

This clonotype was observed a few times. The chain couples TRBV27 to TRBJ2-4; 9 nucleotides line up with TRBD1. This CDR3 is built from 14 residues. J lost 9 bases, V lost 4 bases, and 7 bases had no gene match. CDR1 is MNHEY and CDR2 is SMNVEV in the germline V gene (reference sequence). DNA of the CDR3: TGTGCCAGCAGTTCGACAGGGGGAGAGGGCATTCAGTACTTC. It is translated as CASSSTGGEGIQYF.

V is TRBV2 and J is TRBJ2-5; no clear D gene. V was cut by 0 bases and J by 1 base, with 6 bases left in between. This CDR3 comprises 14 residues. Germline values: CDR1 SNHLY, CDR2 FYNNEI. DNA of the CDR3: TGTGCCAGCAGTGAAGCGGCAGGCCAAGAGACCCAGTACTTC. Translated: CASSEAAGQETQYF. Variable domain in full (rest from reference TRBV2 and TRBJ2-5): EPEVTQTPSHQVTQMGQEVILRCVPISNHLYFYWYRQILGQKVEFLVSFYNNEISEKSEIFDDQFSVERPDGSNFTLKIRSTKLEDSAMYFCASSEAAGQETQYFGPGTRLLVL.

The rearrangement joins TRBV7-2 to TRBJ2-3, with 8 bases that match TRBD2. The length of the CDR3 is 14 residues. Germline values: CDR1 SGHTA, CDR2 FQGNSA. V was pared by 5 bases and J by 3 bases, with 4 bases of the junction left unmatched. The CDR3 here is CASSPGGLTDTQYF. CDR3 DNA: TGTGCCAGCAGCCCGGGAGGGCTTACAGATACGCAGTATTTT.

The chain carries TRBV14 and TRBJ1-2; 7 nucleotides match TRBD1. CDR1 is SGHDN and CDR2 is FVKESK in the germline V gene. The CDR3 consists of 16 residues. V shed 0 bases, J shed 0 bases, and the junction held 4 bases outside the gene matches. CDR3 in amino acids: CASSQEGQVPNYGYTF. CDR3 coding DNA: TGTGCCAGCAGCCAAGAAGGACAGGTACCTAACTATGGCTACACCTTC. The full variable domain, rest sourced from reference TRBV14 and TRBJ1-2, is EAGVTQFPSHSVIEKGQTVTLRCDPISGHDNLYWYRRVMGKEIKFLLHFVKESKQDESGMPNNRFLAERTGGTYSTLKVQPAELEDSGVYFCASSQEGQVPNYGYTFGSGTRLTVV.

This clonotype was seen a few times. This chain uses TRBV6-1 with TRBJ2-7, with D hard to call. V was clipped by 7 bases and J by 7 bases, with 14 bases between them. CDR3 length equals 12 residues. Germline CDR1 MNHNS, CDR2 SASEGT. CDR3 bases: TGTGCCAGCACCCTTCTTAGCAGGGAGCAGTACTTC. It is translated as CASTLLSREQYF.

This clonotype was counted at least ten times. V and J are TRBV2 and TRBJ2-7, with 10 bases that match TRBD2. V trimming: 2 bases; J trimming: 4 bases; junction bases outside the gene matches: 5. CDR3 size: 15 residues. Looked up from germline, CDR1 is SNHLY and CDR2 is FYNNEI. The CDR3 DNA reads TGTGCCAGCAGTGAACGCTCTAGCGGGAGTTACGAGCAGTACTTC. Residues: CASSERSSGSYEQYF. The complete variable domain, with remaining parts taken from reference TRBV2 and TRBJ2-7, reads EPEVTQTPSHQVTQMGQEVILRCVPISNHLYFYWYRQILGQKVEFLVSFYNNEISEKSEIFDDQFSVERPDGSNFTLKIRSTKLEDSAMYFCASSERSSGSYEQYFGPGTRLTVT.

This clonotype has ten or more counts. The chain employs TRBV27 and TRBJ2-7; D is ambiguous. The CDR3 has 14 residues. Trimming pared 6 bases from V and 0 bases from J, leaving 12 bases between. Germline loops: CDR1 MNHEY, CDR2 SMNVEV (reference sequence). The CDR3 DNA sequence: TGTGCCAGCAGAGCCTCGCCCTCCTCCTACGAGCAGTACTTC. It yields the protein CASRASPSSYEQYF.

The V and J genes are TRBV12-3 or TRBV12-4 and TRBJ2-5; D might be TRBD1 or TRBD2, each matching 5 bases. V lost 6 bases and J 2 bases, leaving 16 bases between the germline ends. The CDR3 is 15 amino acids. DNA of the CDR3: TGTGCCAGCAGACCGGGACGGCGCTTACAAGAGACCCAGTACTTC. As protein: CASRPGRRLQETQYF.

This clonotype appeared many times. CDR3 protein: CASSKTLAGAHEQYF. The CDR3 DNA follows: TGTGCCAGCAGCAAGACCCTAGCGGGAGCCCACGAGCAGTACTTC. V is TRBV11-2 and J is TRBJ2-7, with 10 bases fitting TRBD2. The CDR3 sequence is 15 residues long. Looked up from germline, CDR1 is SGHAT and CDR2 is FQNNGV. Germline trimming cut 5 bases from V and 5 bases from J; bases unmatched to any gene: 9.

Comment on this clonotype: Sequence at one end of the junction differs from germline and may be a read error. The chain carries TRBV9 and TRBJ1-1, with unresolved D. Per the germline V gene, CDR1 is SGDLS and CDR2 is YYNGEE. The CDR3 consists of 14 residues. In DNA form, the CDR3 reads TGTGCCAGTAGCGTAGGTCTAACGGGCACTGAAGCTTTCTTT. Translation gives CASSVGLTGTEAFF.

This clonotype appeared a few times. The chain combines TRBV19 with TRBJ1-5; possibly TRBD1 for D (5 bases). The CDR3 spans 13 residues. Trimming shortened V by 5 bases and J by 8 bases, and 13 bases separated the two germline ends. CDR1 and CDR2 (germline): LNHDA, SQIVND (reference sequence). CDR3 residues: CASSQRQGEPQHF. The CDR3 nucleotides are TGTGCCAGTAGTCAACGCCAGGGTGAGCCCCAGCATTTT.

This clonotype was seen at least ten times. The chain is built from TRBV2 and TRBJ1-5; D possibly corresponds to TRBD1 (6 bases). Germline CDR1 SNHLY, CDR2 FYNNEI. V lost 6 bases and J 2 bases, leaving 20 bases between the germline ends. This CDR3 has 17 amino acids. The CDR3 sequence is CASSMRGTGARNQPQHF. The CDR3 DNA sequence: TGTGCCAGCAGCATGAGGGGCACGGGGGCACGCAATCAGCCCCAGCATTTT. Full variable domain (outside the CDR3, taken from reference TRBV2 and TRBJ1-5): EPEVTQTPSHQVTQMGQEVILRCVPISNHLYFYWYRQILGQKVEFLVSFYNNEISEKSEIFDDQFSVERPDGSNFTLKIRSTKLEDSAMYFCASSMRGTGARNQPQHFGDGTRLSIL.

Ten or more counts support this clonotype. This chain connects TRBV12-3 or TRBV12-4 to TRBJ2-7; possible D gene TRBD2, 6 bases. V gave up 7 bases and J gave up 3 bases, with 16 bases separating them. This CDR3 has 14 residues. Here the CDR3 DNA reads TGTGCCAGCAAGAATCGCTCGGGAGTCTACGAGCAGTACTTC. Amino acids: CASKNRSGVYEQYF.

A few counts support this clonotype. The chain links TRBV19 to TRBJ2-7; tentative D call: TRBD1 (6 bases). This CDR3 contains 14 residues. With 6 bases removed from V and 1 base from J, the gap between germline ends came to 13 bases. From germline, CDR1 is LNHDA and CDR2 SQIVND (reference sequence). The CDR3 DNA reads TGTGCCAGTAGGCCGGGACACACTTCCTACGAGCAGTACTTC. Its protein product is CASRPGHTSYEQYF.

This clonotype was detected a few times. This chain connects TRBV10-3 to TRBJ2-3; 11 nucleotides align to TRBD2. In germline, CDR1 is ENHRY, CDR2 SYGVKD. The ends lost 6 bases at V and 1 base at J; junction bases unmatched: 0. There are 14 residues in the CDR3. The CDR3 is CAIRGLAGTDTQYF. The CDR3 DNA reads TGTGCCATCAGGGGACTAGCGGGCACAGATACGCAGTATTTT.

Many counts were recorded for this clonotype. This chain joins TRBV27 and TRBJ2-1; 11 positions agree with TRBD2. V was clipped by 6 bases and J by 0 bases; unmatched bases: 13. The CDR3 runs to 19 residues. Germline V gives CDR1 MNHEY, CDR2 SMNVEV (reference sequence). The CDR3 DNA follows: TGTGCCAGCAGCCATCAGACTAGCGGGGCGGACAGCTCCTACAATGAGCAGTTCTTC. This encodes CASSHQTSGADSSYNEQFF.

This clonotype was seen once. Because the CDR3's place on the DNA is in doubt, the DNA is left out and the CDR3 is given as listed by TCRdb. V usage is TRBV11-2 and J usage is TRBJ2-5; TRBD2 is taken as the D call from the table, unchecked against the DNA. Germline CDR1 is SGHAT and CDR2 is FQNNGV. The CDR3 has 22 residues if both end residues are counted. CDR3 sequence: CASSFYICSASNAGTRGETQYF.

This clonotype was seen a handful of times. A much larger clonotype is one base distant, so this may be a read error. Given the absence of the conserved phenylalanine or tryptophan at the CDR3 end, a read error is likely. The rearrangement uses TRBV28 and TRBJ2-4; a weak D match, TRBD1 (5 bases). The CDR3 is 16 amino acids. Germline CDR1 and CDR2: MDHEN and SYDVKM. Trimming shortened V by 4 bases and J by 0 bases, and 13 bases separated the two germline ends. The CDR3 DNA sequence: TGTGCCAGCAGTTCCCCCTTTGGGGCAGCCAAAAACATTCAGTACCTC. Its translation: CASSSPFGAAKNIQYL.